These T cell receptor beta chains were read from a single sample in a study of regulatory T cells in long-lasting Graves disease. TCRdb processed the multiplex PCR reads anew with MiXCR; each CDR3 protein has one entry. The sample lists around 500,000 distinct CDR3 sequences, around 15% seen once, with more than 20% in the top ten. The same sample was also used in a study of T cells in Graves' hyperthyroidism and ophthalmopathy.

The specimen was peripheral blood mononuclear cells (PBMCs), collected at new diagnosis, from a patient treated with antithyroid drugs. These receptors came from a woman aged 40 to 65 with Graves disease. Both conserved end residues are part of each CDR3. A D gene is named only where the DNA matches it firmly. Clone size is not always given. Where it is, it says once, few, many or a class for expanded clones.

TRBJ1-4 | . | TRBV19 | . | TGTGCCAGTAGTATCACCTGGACTAACGAAAAACTGTTTTTT | CASSITWTNEKLFF
TRBJ2-5 | . | TRBV20-1 | few | TGCAGTGTCCTGGGGACGGGGGCACGGCGAGAGACCCAGTACTTC | CSVLGTGARRETQYF
TRBJ2-2 | . | TRBV4-1 | few | TGCGCCAGCAGCCAAGATCCCGAGAACACCGGGGAGCTGTTTTTT | CASSQDPENTGELFF
TRBJ2-7 | TRBD2 | TRBV3-1 | many | TGTGCCAGCAGCCAAGATTTGGGAGGGCGCCTCTCTCACGAGCAGTACTTC | CASSQDLGGRLSHEQYF
TRBJ1-5 | . | TRBV6-1 | few | TGTGCCAGCAGTCCCTTTCCCGAACAGCCCCAGCATTTT | CASSPFPEQPQHF
TRBJ2-5 | . | TRBV6-2/TRBV6-3 | few | TGTGCCAGCAGTCCACAGCGGATCCAAGAGACCCAGTACTTC | CASSPQRIQETQYF
TRBJ1-2 | TRBD1 | TRBV3-1 | many | TGTGCCAGCAGCCGTGTGGCAGGGGGCGATTATGGCTACACCTTC | CASSRVAGGDYGYTF
TRBJ2-3 | TRBD2 | TRBV13 | many | TGTGCCAGCAGCCCGCGGGGACTAGCAATAGATACGCAGTATTTT | CASSPRGLAIDTQYF
TRBJ2-7 | TRBD2 | TRBV4-1 | few | TGCGCCAGCAGCCAAGACCCCAACGGGGGGGGGCTCGCCTACGAGCAGTACTTC | CASSQDPNGGGLAYEQYF
TRBJ2-2 | . | TRBV10-3 | . | TGTGCCTCCGGGACGGCGAGCACCGGGGAGCTGTTTTTT | CASGTASTGELFF
TRBJ1-1 | . | TRBV12-3/TRBV12-4 | many | TGTGCCAGCAGCTATAACGGGGGTGAAGCTTTCTTT | CASSYNGGEAFF
TRBJ2-7 | . | TRBV14 | . | TGTGCCAGCAGCCAAGCCCGGGAGCGGAGATACGAGCAGTACTTC | CASSQARERRYEQYF
TRBJ2-5 | TRBD2 | TRBV5-6 | . | TGTGCCAGCAGCTTGGGGCGGGGGTACGAGACCCAGTACTTC | CASSLGRGYETQYF
TRBJ2-5 | . | TRBV18 | . | TGTGCCAGCTCACCACCCAATCGGGAGACCCAGTACTTC | CASSPPNRETQYF
TRBJ1-2 | TRBD1 | TRBV4-1 | . | TGCGCCAGCAGCCTCGAGCCAGGGGGCGGCTATGGCTACACCTTC | CASSLEPGGGYGYTF
TRBJ2-7 | TRBD1 | TRBV13 | . | TGTGCCAGCAGCCTGGGGACAGGGAAGCAGTACTTC | CASSLGTGKQYF
TRBJ1-1 | . | TRBV20-1 | few | TGCAGTGCTTACCCAGACCTGGGGGCTTTCTTT | CSAYPDLGAFF
TRBJ1-4 | . | TRBV5-4 | many | TGTGCCAGCAGCGGCGCAGGGACTGGGGGTGAAAAACTGTTTTTT | CASSGAGTGGEKLFF
TRBJ2-1 | . | TRBV7-9 | many | TGTGCCAGCAGCGACCCGCCGGACACCAACTCCTACAATGAGCAGTTCTTC | CASSDPPDTNSYNEQFF
TRBJ2-3 | . | TRBV20-1 | . | TGCAGTGCTCCCGATGGCCGGGGGCCCCCAGATACGCAGTATTTT | CSAPDGRGPPDTQYF
TRBJ2-7 | . | TRBV19 | . | TGTGCCAGTAGTATAAGTACCGCTCCCGACGAGCAGTACTTC | CASSISTAPDEQYF
TRBJ1-4 | . | TRBV7-9 | few | TGTGCCAGCAGCTTGACAGTCACTAATGAAAAACTGTTTTTT | CASSLTVTNEKLFF
TRBJ1-1 | . | TRBV19 | few | TGTGCCAGTAGTATGAGTCAGATAAACACTGAAGCTTTCTTT | CASSMSQINTEAFF
TRBJ1-6 | . | TRBV20-1 | . | TGCAGTGCCCCGGGAGAAACGCCCAATTCACCCCTCCACTTT | CSAPGETPNSPLHF
TRBJ1-5 | . | TRBV2 | many | TGTGCCAGCAGTGCTGGGCAGCTAACCAATCAGCCCCAGCATTTT | CASSAGQLTNQPQHF
TRBJ1-1 | . | TRBV12-3/TRBV12-4 | many | TGTGCCAGCAGCCTCGGGTGGAACACTGAAGCTTTCTTT | CASSLGWNTEAFF
TRBJ1-2 | . | TRBV9 | . | TGTGCCAGCAGCCCTGGCCCCTCGGACTATGGCTACACCTTC | CASSPGPSDYGYTF
TRBJ2-7 | . | TRBV12-3/TRBV12-4 | many | TGTGCCAGCAGTTTAATGGGCGGGACCTACGAGCAGTACTTC | CASSLMGGTYEQYF
TRBJ2-7 | . | TRBV7-7 | . | TGTGCTAGCGGCCCCGAGGTGGGATCGCAGCAGTACTTC | CASGPEVGSQQYF